The 29 T cell receptor beta chains reported below all come from one sample, sequenced in a study of type 1 regulatory T cells listed by TCRdb under 2021. Instrument used: Illumina MiSeq. The public reads were run again by TCRdb, first through fastp at Q25 and then through MiXCR, and only productive beta chains were kept. Here each entry gathers all rows of one CDR3 protein and keeps the most common genes and DNA. The table for this sample lists 20,000 to 25,000 distinct CDR3 sequences; 72% of them were counted only once. Together, the top ten hold over 12% of the sample. No antigen has been identified for these receptors. Specimen: cultured T cells, either the whole culture or a sorted T cell fraction (not recorded which). Taken with the paper, the label for cell subset or site translates to: Tr1-enriched cell product generated in vitro against host alloantigens. These receptors were taken from a human donor in good health.

The gene calls are TRBV5-1 and TRBJ2-1; 8 positions agree with TRBD1. CDR1 is SGHRS, CDR2 YFSETQ, per germline. After removal of 0 bases from V and 2 bases from J, the junction contained 4 bases not matched to a gene. There are 16 residues in the CDR3. CDR3 amino acids: CASSLDLGQAYNEQFF. CDR3 DNA sequence: TGCGCCAGCAGCTTGGATCTGGGACAGGCCTACAATGAGCAGTTCTTC.

The V and J genes are TRBV6-5 and TRBJ2-7; perhaps D is TRBD1 or TRBD2 (5 bases each). CDR1 MNHEY and CDR2 SVGAGI come from the germline V gene. The CDR3 covers 14 residues. Trimming pared 4 bases from V and 7 bases from J, leaving 17 bases between. DNA for the CDR3: TGTGCCAGCAGTTCCTCCGGGACCCTGGGGGAGCAGTACTTC. Protein product: CASSSSGTLGEQYF.

DNA for the CDR3: TGTGCCAGCAGCCCCTCTGGCCGGGACACAGATACGCAGTATTTT. Its protein product is CASSPSGRDTDTQYF. The chain recombines TRBV7-2 with TRBJ2-3; tentatively, D is TRBD2 (5 bases). The ends were cut back, 5 bases at V and 2 bases at J, with 14 bases in the middle. The CDR3 is 15 residues long. Germline V gene data show CDR1 as SGHTA and CDR2 as FQGNSA.

The V call is TRBV5-1, the J call TRBJ2-5; D assignment may be TRBD1 or TRBD2 (5 bases each). Germline loops: CDR1 SGHRS, CDR2 YFSETQ. This CDR3 region has 15 residues. V gave up 0 bases and J gave up 7 bases, with 16 bases separating them. CDR3 protein: CASSLELGDLGTQYF. CDR3 sequence (DNA): TGCGCCAGCAGCTTGGAGTTGGGGGACCTGGGGACCCAGTACTTC.

V and J are TRBV25-1 and TRBJ2-1; D possibly matches TRBD1 or TRBD2 (5 bases each). Trimming shortened V by 2 bases and J by 2 bases, and 10 bases separated the two germline ends. This CDR3 is 15 amino acids long. In germline, CDR1 is MGHDK, CDR2 SYGVNS. CDR3 coding DNA: TGTGCCAGCAGTGAAGGTGGGACCACCTACAATGAGCAGTTCTTC. The encoded protein is CASSEGGTTYNEQFF. Full variable domain (remainder filled in from reference TRBV25-1 and TRBJ2-1): EADIYQTPRYLVIGTGKKITLECSQTMGHDKMYWYQQDPGMELHLIHYSYGVNSTEKGDLSSESTVSRIRTEHFPLTLESARPSHTSQYLCASSEGGTTYNEQFFGPGTRLTVL.

V usage is TRBV10-3 and J usage is TRBJ2-5, with TRBD1 matching over 9 bases. The trim removed 3 bases at V and 4 bases at J, leaving 6 bases unmatched. CDR3 size: 15 residues. The germline V gene encodes CDR1 ENHRY and CDR2 SYGVKD. CDR3 in amino acids: CAISDRDRAPETQYF. The CDR3 nucleotides read TGTGCCATCAGTGACAGGGACAGGGCCCCAGAGACCCAGTACTTC.

The chain has TRBV18 and TRBJ2-2, with 7 nucleotides matching TRBD2. The trim removed 3 bases at V and 2 bases at J, leaving 12 bases unmatched. The CDR3 runs to 18 residues. The V gene's germline CDR1 is KGHSH and CDR2 LQKENI. The CDR3 region is CASSPMLSGKPNTGELFF. In nucleotides, the CDR3 is TGTGCCAGCTCACCCATGTTGAGCGGGAAGCCTAACACCGGGGAGCTGTTTTTT.

This clonotype was detected a few times. V gene TRBV7-9 combines with J gene TRBJ2-1; 8 positions match TRBD2. The V and J ends lost 3 bases and 10 bases, in that order; junction bases with no gene match: 11. CDR1 is SEHNR and CDR2 is FQNEAQ in the germline V gene (reference sequence). The CDR3 extends over 15 amino acids. The CDR3 DNA sequence: TGTGCCAGCAGCTTGGACTTAGCGGGGCCGACGGAGCAGTTCTTC. It encodes CASSLDLAGPTEQFF.

The V and J genes are TRBV4-2 and TRBJ2-1; 9 bases are shared with TRBD1. The CDR3 runs to 17 residues. Germline-derived CDR1 and CDR2 are LGHNA and YNFKEQ. J was trimmed by 6 bases and V by 0 bases; bases with no gene match: 9. The CDR3, as DNA: TGTGCCAGCAGCCAAGATGAGGGGACAGGGATATTCAATGAGCAGTTCTTC. Protein product: CASSQDEGTGIFNEQFF.

The V and J genes are TRBV20-1 and TRBJ2-1; TRBD2 is a possible D gene (7 bases). Germline V gene lookup returns CDR1 DFQATT and CDR2 SNEGSKA (reference sequence). Trimming shortened V by 0 bases and J by 3 bases, and 18 bases separated the two germline ends. The CDR3 has 17 amino acids. The CDR3 nucleotides read TGCAGTGCTAGAGATAGAGGGGGGGGTCAACGCTACAATGAGCAGTTCTTC. Its translation is CSARDRGGGQRYNEQFF.

The CDR3 here is CASATGTPYEQFF. The CDR3 DNA sequence: TGTGCCAGCGCAACCGGGACGCCTTATGAGCAGTTCTTC. V gene TRBV27 combines with J gene TRBJ2-1; either TRBD1 or TRBD2 may fit D (5 bases each). V was pared by 8 bases and J by 8 bases, with 16 bases between. The CDR3 is made up of 13 amino acids. In germline, CDR1 is MNHEY, CDR2 SMNVEV (reference sequence).

The rearrangement uses TRBV5-1 and TRBJ2-6, with D uncertain. This CDR3 comprises 15 residues. Trimming removed 0 bases at V and 1 base at J, with 5 bases between. Germline loops: CDR1 SGHRS, CDR2 YFSETQ. CDR3 protein: CASSLEYSGANVLTF. In DNA, the CDR3 is TGCGCCAGCAGCTTGGAATATTCTGGGGCCAACGTCCTGACTTTC.

The V gene is TRBV24-1, the J gene TRBJ2-7, with 11 bases identical to TRBD1. V shed 4 bases, J shed 3 bases, and the junction held 4 bases outside the gene matches. There are 15 residues in the CDR3. Germline CDR1 and CDR2: KGHDR and SFDVKD. The CDR3 DNA reads as TGTGCCACCAGTGACCCGGGACAGGGGGTCTACGAGCAGTACTTC. This gives the protein CATSDPGQGVYEQYF.

The chain links TRBV5-1 to TRBJ2-1, with a tentative D call TRBD2 (6 bases). V lost 4 bases, J lost 4 bases, and 12 bases lay in between. Per the germline V gene, CDR1 is SGHRS and CDR2 is YFSETQ. The CDR3 extends over 14 amino acids. Here the CDR3 reads CASSRGIQYNEQFF. CDR3 nucleotide sequence: TGCGCCAGCAGCCGCGGGATCCAATACAATGAGCAGTTCTTC.

This sequence joins TRBV6-6 and TRBJ2-1; 8 bases align to TRBD2. This CDR3 contains 15 residues. Trimming cost V 7 bases and J 10 bases; bases outside gene matches: 15. The germline CDR1 and CDR2 sequences are MNHNY and SVGAGI (reference sequence). DNA of the CDR3: TGTGCCAGCACCCCACAACTAGCGGCGGGGAGGGAGCAGTTCTTC. This sequence encodes CASTPQLAAGREQFF.

The chain is built from TRBV25-1 and TRBJ2-5; D might be TRBD2 (5 bases). V was cut by 3 bases and J by 5 bases, with 13 bases left in between. This CDR3 spans 14 amino acids. CDR1 is MGHDK, CDR2 SYGVNS, per germline. The CDR3 region is CASSEYREGETQYF. In nucleotides, the CDR3 is TGTGCCAGCAGTGAGTACCGGGAAGGGGAGACCCAGTACTTC. Based on the CDR3 plus reference TRBV25-1 and TRBJ2-5, the full variable domain is EADIYQTPRYLVIGTGKKITLECSQTMGHDKMYWYQQDPGMELHLIHYSYGVNSTEKGDLSSESTVSRIRTEHFPLTLESARPSHTSQYLCASSEYREGETQYFGPGTRLLVL.

The chain recombines TRBV5-1 with TRBJ2-6; no definite D call. The CDR3 sequence is 14 residues long. The V end was cut by 4 bases, the J end by 0 bases, with 5 bases between. Germline CDR1 reads SGHRS; CDR2 reads YFSETQ. The CDR3 loop is CASSRVSGANVLTF. The CDR3 bases are TGCGCCAGCAGCAGGGTCTCTGGGGCCAACGTCCTGACTTTC.

J is TRBJ2-5 and V is TRBV27; D may be TRBD1 (6 bases). The CDR3 covers 14 residues. Trimming left V 3 bases short and J 2 bases short, with 10 bases between. Germline loops: CDR1 MNHEY, CDR2 SMNVEV (reference sequence). CDR3 bases: TGTGCCAGCAGTTTCAGGGGATTTCAAGAGACCCAGTACTTC. It yields the protein CASSFRGFQETQYF.

This clonotype was counted a single time. V and J are TRBV2 and TRBJ1-6; no definite D call. CDR3 size: 12 residues. Looked up from germline, CDR1 is SNHLY and CDR2 is FYNNEI. V dropped 4 bases and J dropped 11 bases, with 9 bases sitting between them. The CDR3 protein is CASSGRMTPLHF. The CDR3, as DNA: TGTGCCAGCAGTGGGAGGATGACACCCCTCCACTTT.

The chain carries TRBV12-3 or TRBV12-4 and TRBJ2-7; a weak D match, TRBD1 (5 bases). V was trimmed by 6 bases and J by 3 bases, leaving 18 bases between them. CDR3 size: 15 residues. DNA for the CDR3: TGTGCCAGCAGCAACGTCTGGGGCCAGTACTACGAGCAGTACTTC. Protein: CASSNVWGQYYEQYF.

The gene calls are TRBV6-1 and TRBJ2-1, with D possibly matching TRBD1 (6 bases). The V end was cut by 5 bases, the J end by 4 bases, with 12 bases between. The CDR3 sequence is 14 residues long. Germline CDR1 MNHNS, CDR2 SASEGT. The CDR3 loop is CASSPQGFYNEQFF. The CDR3 DNA reads TGTGCCAGCAGTCCACAGGGATTTTACAATGAGCAGTTCTTC.

This chain joins TRBV7-2 and TRBJ2-3, with a possible D match to TRBD2 (5 bases). Deletions cut 5 bases from V and 7 bases from J, with 22 bases between. The CDR3 is 16 amino acids. The V gene's germline CDR1 is SGHTA and CDR2 FQGNSA. The CDR3 DNA follows: TGTGCCAGCAGCCCCCCGGCCGGACTCCCCTTGAATACGCAGTATTTT. This sequence encodes CASSPPAGLPLNTQYF.

The V and J genes are TRBV6-1 and TRBJ2-3; perhaps D is TRBD1 or TRBD2 (6 bases each). The CDR3 is 16 residues long. The germline V gene encodes CDR1 MNHNS and CDR2 SASEGT. Deletions cut 10 bases from V and 0 bases from J, with 20 bases between. Here the CDR3 reads CANWALGGKSTDTQYF. CDR3 nucleotides: TGTGCCAATTGGGCGTTGGGGGGCAAGAGCACAGATACGCAGTATTTT.

This rearrangement joins TRBV3-1 to TRBJ1-5; 7 bases line up with TRBD1. CDR3 length equals 15 residues. V shed 1 base and J 5 bases; nucleotides not matched to a gene: 5. The germline V gene encodes CDR1 LGHDT and CDR2 YNNKEL (reference sequence). The CDR3 sequence is CASSQGDSGYQPQHF. The CDR3 coding sequence is TGTGCCAGCAGCCAAGGGGACAGTGGGTATCAGCCCCAGCATTTT.

V is TRBV20-1 and J is TRBJ1-2; tentatively, D is TRBD1 (5 bases). V lost 6 bases and J lost 8, with 13 bases in between. This CDR3 is 11 amino acids long. The germline CDR1 and CDR2 sequences are DFQATT and SNEGSKA (reference sequence). The CDR3 region has the DNA TGCAGTGCAGTAAGGGACGGCGGCTACACCTTC. Residues: CSAVRDGGYTF.

The sample holds a few counts of this clonotype. The chain uses TRBV7-2 and TRBJ1-5; tentatively, D is TRBD1 (5 bases). The germline V gene encodes CDR1 SGHTA and CDR2 FQGNSA. The CDR3 runs 14 residues. Trimming stripped 2 bases from V and 5 bases from J, with 10 bases between. The CDR3 DNA reads as TGTGCCAGCAGCTTAACCAGGGAATATCAGCCCCAGCATTTT. It translates to CASSLTREYQPQHF.

The chain links TRBV7-2 to TRBJ2-7, with TRBD2 identical over 10 bases. V lost 5 bases, J lost 4 bases, and 11 bases stayed unmatched. The CDR3 runs 16 residues. From germline, CDR1 is SGHTA and CDR2 FQGNSA. The CDR3 loop is CASSKGSGGAAYEQYF. The CDR3 coding sequence is TGTGCCAGCAGCAAGGGGAGCGGGGGGGCGGCGTACGAGCAGTACTTC.

The chain combines TRBV12-3 or TRBV12-4 with TRBJ1-6; no firm D call. Trimming pared 2 bases from V and 7 bases from J, leaving 9 bases between. The CDR3 runs to 14 residues. CDR3 protein: CASSLRGMNSPLHF. The DNA of the CDR3 is TGTGCCAGCAGTTTAAGAGGGATGAATTCACCCCTCCACTTT.

V usage is TRBV7-9 and J usage is TRBJ2-4, with D maybe TRBD2 (5 bases). The CDR3 covers 17 residues. Germline assignment: CDR1 SEHNR and CDR2 FQNEAQ (reference sequence). Trimming stripped 1 base from V and 0 bases from J, with 13 bases between. The CDR3 reads CASSLERPGRAKNIQYF. CDR3 nucleotide sequence: TGTGCCAGCAGCTTAGAGCGGCCGGGGAGAGCCAAAAACATTCAGTACTTC. Filled out from reference TRBV7-9 and TRBJ2-4, the complete variable domain reads DTGVSQNPRHKITKRGQNVTFRCDPISEHNRLYWYRQTLGQGPEFLTYFQNEAQLEKSRLLSDRFSAERPKGSFSTLEIQRTEQGDSAMYLCASSLERPGRAKNIQYFGAGTRLSVL.